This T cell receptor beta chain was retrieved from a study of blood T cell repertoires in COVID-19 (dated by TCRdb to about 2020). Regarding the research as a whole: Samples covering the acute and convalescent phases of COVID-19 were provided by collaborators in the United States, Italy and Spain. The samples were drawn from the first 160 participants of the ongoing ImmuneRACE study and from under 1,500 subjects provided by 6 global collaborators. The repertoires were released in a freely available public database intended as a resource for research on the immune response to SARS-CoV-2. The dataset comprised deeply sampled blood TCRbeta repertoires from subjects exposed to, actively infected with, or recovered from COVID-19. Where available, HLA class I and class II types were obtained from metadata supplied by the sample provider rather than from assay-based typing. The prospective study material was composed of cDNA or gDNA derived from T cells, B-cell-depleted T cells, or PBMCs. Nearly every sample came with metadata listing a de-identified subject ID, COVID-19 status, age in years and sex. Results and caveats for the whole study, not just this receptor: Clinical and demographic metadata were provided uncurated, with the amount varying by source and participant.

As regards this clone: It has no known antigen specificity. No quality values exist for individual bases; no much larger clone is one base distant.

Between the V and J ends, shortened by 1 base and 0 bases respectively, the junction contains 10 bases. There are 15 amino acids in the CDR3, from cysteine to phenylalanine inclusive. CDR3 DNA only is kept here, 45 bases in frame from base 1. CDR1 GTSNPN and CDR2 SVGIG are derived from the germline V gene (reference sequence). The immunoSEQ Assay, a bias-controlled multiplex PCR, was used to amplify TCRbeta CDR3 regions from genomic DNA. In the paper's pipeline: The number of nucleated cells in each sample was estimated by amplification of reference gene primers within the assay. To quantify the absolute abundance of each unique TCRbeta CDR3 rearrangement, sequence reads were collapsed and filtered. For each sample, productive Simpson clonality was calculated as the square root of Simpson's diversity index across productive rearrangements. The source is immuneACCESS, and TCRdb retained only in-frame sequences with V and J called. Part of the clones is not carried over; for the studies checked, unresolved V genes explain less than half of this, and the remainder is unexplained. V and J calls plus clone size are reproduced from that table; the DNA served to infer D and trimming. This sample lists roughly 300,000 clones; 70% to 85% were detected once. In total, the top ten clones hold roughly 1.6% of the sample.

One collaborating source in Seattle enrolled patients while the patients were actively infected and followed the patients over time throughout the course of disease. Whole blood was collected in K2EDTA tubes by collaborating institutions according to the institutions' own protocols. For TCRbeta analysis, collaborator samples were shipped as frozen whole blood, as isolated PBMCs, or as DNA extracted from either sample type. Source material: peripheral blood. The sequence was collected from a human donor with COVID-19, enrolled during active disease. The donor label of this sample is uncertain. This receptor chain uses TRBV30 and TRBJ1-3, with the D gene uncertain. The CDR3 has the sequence CAWSADSDSGNTIYF. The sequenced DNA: TGTGCCTGGAGTGCAGACTCTGACTCTGGAAACACCATATATTTT.